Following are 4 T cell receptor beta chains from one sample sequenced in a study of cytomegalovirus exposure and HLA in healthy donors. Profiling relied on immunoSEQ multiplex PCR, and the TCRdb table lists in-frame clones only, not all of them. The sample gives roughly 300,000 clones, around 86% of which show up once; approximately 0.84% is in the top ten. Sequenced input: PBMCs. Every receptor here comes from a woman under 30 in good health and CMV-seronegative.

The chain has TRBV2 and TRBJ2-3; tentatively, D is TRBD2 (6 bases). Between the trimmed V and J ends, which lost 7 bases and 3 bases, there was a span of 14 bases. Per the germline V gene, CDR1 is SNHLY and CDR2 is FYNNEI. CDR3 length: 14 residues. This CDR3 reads CASMWGLSTDTQYF. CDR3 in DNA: TGTGCCAGCATGTGGGGACTTTCAACAGATACGCAGTATTTT.

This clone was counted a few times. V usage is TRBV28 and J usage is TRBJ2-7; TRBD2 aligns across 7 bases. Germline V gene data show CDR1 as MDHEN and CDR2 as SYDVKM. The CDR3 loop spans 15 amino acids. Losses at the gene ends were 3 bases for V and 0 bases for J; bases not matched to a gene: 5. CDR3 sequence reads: CASSLPTSSSYEQYF. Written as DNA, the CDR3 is TGTGCCAGCAGTTTGCCGACTAGCAGCTCCTACGAGCAGTACTTC.

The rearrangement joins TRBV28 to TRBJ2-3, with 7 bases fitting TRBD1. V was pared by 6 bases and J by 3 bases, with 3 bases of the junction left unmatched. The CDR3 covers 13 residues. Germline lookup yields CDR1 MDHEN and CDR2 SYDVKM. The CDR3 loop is CASSPTGTDTQYF. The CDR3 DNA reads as TGTGCCAGCAGCCCGACAGGGACAGATACGCAGTATTTT.

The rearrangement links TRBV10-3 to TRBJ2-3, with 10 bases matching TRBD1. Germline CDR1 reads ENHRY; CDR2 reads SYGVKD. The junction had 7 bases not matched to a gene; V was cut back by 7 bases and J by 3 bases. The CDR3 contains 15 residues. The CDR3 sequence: CAIKGTGAGTDTQYF. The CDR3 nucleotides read TGTGCCATCAAAGGGACAGGGGCTGGAACAGATACGCAGTATTTT.